This T cell receptor (beta chain) was recorded in a study of cytomegalovirus exposure and HLA in healthy donors. Overall study results and limits: Cytomegalovirus-associated status was assigned to about 180 TCR beta chains.

To note about this clone: Its antigen is undetermined.

This table comes from immunoSEQ multiplex PCR, and its TCRdb copy is limited to in-frame clones, with some not included. Of 300,000 or so clones listed, 88% are singletons. The germline CDR1 and CDR2 sequences are LNHDA and SQIVND (reference sequence). The V gene lost 5 bases and the J gene lost 7 bases, with 9 bases spanning the gap. The CDR3 sequence is 11 residues long. V and J are TRBV19 and TRBJ2-7, with D possibly TRBD1 on 5 matching bases. This sequence originates from a man aged 30-40 years in good health and CMV-seronegative. The sequencing sample was made of PBMCs. CDR3 nucleotides: TGTGCCAGTAGTCAAAGACAGGAGCAGTACTTC. Translating it yields CASSQRQEQYF.